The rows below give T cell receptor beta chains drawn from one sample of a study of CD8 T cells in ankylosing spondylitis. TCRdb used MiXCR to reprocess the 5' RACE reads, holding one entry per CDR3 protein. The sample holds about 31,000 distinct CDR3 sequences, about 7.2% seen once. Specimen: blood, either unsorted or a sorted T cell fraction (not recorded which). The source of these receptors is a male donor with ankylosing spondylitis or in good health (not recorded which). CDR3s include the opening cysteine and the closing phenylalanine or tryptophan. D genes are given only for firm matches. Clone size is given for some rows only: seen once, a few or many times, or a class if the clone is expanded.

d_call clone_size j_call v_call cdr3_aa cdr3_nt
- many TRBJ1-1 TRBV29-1 CSASVNTEAFF TGCAGCGCGTCGGTGAACACTGAAGCTTTCTTT
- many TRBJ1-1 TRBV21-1 CASMETGVRTEAFF TGTGCCAGCATGGAGACAGGGGTGAGGACTGAAGCTTTCTTT
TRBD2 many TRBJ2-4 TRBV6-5 CASSYLGLAGGSQNIQYF TGTGCCAGCAGTTACCTCGGACTAGCGGGAGGGAGCCAAAACATTCAGTACTTC
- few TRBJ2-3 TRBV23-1 CASSQSWRSTDTQYF TGCGCCAGCAGTCAATCCTGGCGGTCGACAGATACGCAGTATTTT
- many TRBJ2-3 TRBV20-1 CSATDGRGTQYF TGCAGTGCTACGGACGGGCGCGGTACGCAGTATTTT
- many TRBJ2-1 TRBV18 CASSRSSSYNEQFF TGTGCCAGCTCACGAAGTAGCTCCTACAATGAGCAGTTCTTC
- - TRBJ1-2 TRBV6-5 CASKETAGGYTF TGTGCCAGCAAAGAAACCGCGGGCGGCTACACCTTC
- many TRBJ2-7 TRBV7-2 CASSLGPSSYEQYF TGTGCCAGCAGCTTAGGACCCAGCTCCTACGAGCAGTACTTC
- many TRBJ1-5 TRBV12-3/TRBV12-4 CASSGPQRNQPQHF TGTGCCAGCAGTGGACCTCAGAGGAATCAGCCCCAGCATTTT
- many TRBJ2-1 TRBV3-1 CASSNTHGSEQFF TGTGCCAGCAGCAACACCCACGGGAGTGAGCAGTTCTTC
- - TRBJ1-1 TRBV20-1 CSAKPGTTNTEAFF TGCAGTGCTAAACCCGGGACAACCAACACTGAAGCTTTCTTT
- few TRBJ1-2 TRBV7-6 CASPPGGNYGYTF TGTGCCAGCCCCCCCGGGGGGAACTATGGCTACACCTTC
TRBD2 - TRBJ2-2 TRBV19 CASRRGGLAGGPTGELFF TGTGCCAGTAGGCGCGGTGGACTAGCGGGAGGGCCGACCGGGGAGCTGTTTTTT
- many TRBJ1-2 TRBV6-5 CASSYSRRGDGYTF TGTGCCAGCAGTTACTCAAGGAGGGGAGATGGCTACACCTTC
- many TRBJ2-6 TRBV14 CASSKGGGDLAGANVLTF TGTGCCAGCAGCAAGGGTGGAGGGGACCTGGCCGGGGCCAACGTCCTGACTTTC
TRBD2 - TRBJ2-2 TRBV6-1 CASRWTSGSSGELFF TGTGCCAGCAGGTGGACTAGCGGGAGCTCCGGGGAGCTGTTTTTT
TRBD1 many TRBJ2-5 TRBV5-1 CASSLRGTGGEETQYF TGCGCCAGCAGCTTGCGTGGGACAGGGGGCGAAGAGACCCAGTACTTC
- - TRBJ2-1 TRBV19 CASSKRVARFSYNEQFF TGTGCCAGTTCCAAGAGGGTAGCGAGATTCTCCTACAATGAGCAGTTCTTC
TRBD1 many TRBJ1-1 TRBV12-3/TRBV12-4 CASSLGQDTEAFF TGTGCCAGCAGCCTCGGACAGGACACTGAAGCTTTCTTT
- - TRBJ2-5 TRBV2 CASTPDPRIHGDQETQYF TGTGCCAGCACACCGGACCCTCGGATCCATGGGGACCAAGAGACCCAGTACTTC
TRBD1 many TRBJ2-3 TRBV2 CASRRRVATGAGDTQYF TGTGCCAGCAGGAGACGTGTTGCGACAGGGGCGGGAGATACGCAGTATTTT
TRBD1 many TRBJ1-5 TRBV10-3 CATGQGFQPQHF TGTGCCACCGGACAGGGGTTCCAGCCCCAGCATTTT
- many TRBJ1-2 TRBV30 CAFSGDGYTF TGTGCCTTCTCGGGAGATGGCTACACCTTC
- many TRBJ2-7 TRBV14 CASSPRTYEQYF TGTGCCAGCAGCCCCAGGACCTACGAGCAGTACTTC
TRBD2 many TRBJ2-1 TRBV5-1 CASSFSGLGYNEQFF TGCGCCAGCAGCTTTAGCGGGTTGGGTTACAATGAGCAGTTCTTC
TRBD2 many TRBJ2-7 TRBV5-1 CASSPRGSGTSYEQYF TGCGCCAGCAGCCCCCGGGGGAGCGGGACTTCCTACGAGCAGTACTTC
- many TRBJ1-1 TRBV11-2 CASSLERINTEAFF TGTGCCAGCAGCTTAGAGAGGATTAACACTGAAGCTTTCTTT
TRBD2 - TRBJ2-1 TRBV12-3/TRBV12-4 CARCLAGGTGGSYNEQFF TGTGCCCGCTGTTTAGCGGGGGGGACTGGGGGCTCCTACAATGAGCAGTTCTTC
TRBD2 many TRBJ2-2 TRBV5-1 CASKFGTSGSRGTGELFF TGCGCCAGCAAATTTGGGACTAGCGGGAGCCGAGGGACCGGGGAGCTGTTTTTT
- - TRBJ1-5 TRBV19 CASSFNSNQPQHF TGTGCCAGTTCTTTTAATAGCAATCAGCCCCAGCATTTT
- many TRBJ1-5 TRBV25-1 CATQPGPNQPQHF TGTGCCACCCAACCGGGGCCTAATCAGCCCCAGCATTTT
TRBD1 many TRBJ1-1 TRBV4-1 CASSQQGANTEAFF TGCGCCAGCAGCCAACAGGGGGCTAACACTGAAGCTTTCTTT
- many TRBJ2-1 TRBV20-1 CSARIGGFGNEQFF TGCAGTGCTAGAATAGGGGGATTTGGGAATGAGCAGTTCTTC